This T cell receptor (beta chain) was identified in a study of blood T cells in healthy people across ages. Study outcomes and limitations: Older individuals had lower TCR beta diversity per million T cells (the decline was roughly linear).

A note on this clonotype: Its antigen is not known.

V was pared by 0 bases and J by 5 bases, with 10 bases between. CDR3 size: 13 residues. The germline V gene encodes CDR1 SQVTM and CDR2 ANQGSEA. Primed by a sample-barcoded 5' primer and a J-beta primer mix, a second PCR proceeded for about 7 to 12 cycles. From the 5' RACE reads, TCRdb called clonotypes with MiXCR, one entry per CDR3 protein. The table records approximately 600,000 distinct CDR3 sequences, roughly 50% of them present only once. The material sequenced was blood. The J gene is TRBJ2-5, the V gene TRBV29-1; D is unresolved. The receptor comes from a man in his sixties in good health. The CDR3 region is CSVEDFGLETQYF. In DNA form, the CDR3 reads TGCAGCGTTGAAGACTTCGGGTTGGAGACCCAGTACTTC.